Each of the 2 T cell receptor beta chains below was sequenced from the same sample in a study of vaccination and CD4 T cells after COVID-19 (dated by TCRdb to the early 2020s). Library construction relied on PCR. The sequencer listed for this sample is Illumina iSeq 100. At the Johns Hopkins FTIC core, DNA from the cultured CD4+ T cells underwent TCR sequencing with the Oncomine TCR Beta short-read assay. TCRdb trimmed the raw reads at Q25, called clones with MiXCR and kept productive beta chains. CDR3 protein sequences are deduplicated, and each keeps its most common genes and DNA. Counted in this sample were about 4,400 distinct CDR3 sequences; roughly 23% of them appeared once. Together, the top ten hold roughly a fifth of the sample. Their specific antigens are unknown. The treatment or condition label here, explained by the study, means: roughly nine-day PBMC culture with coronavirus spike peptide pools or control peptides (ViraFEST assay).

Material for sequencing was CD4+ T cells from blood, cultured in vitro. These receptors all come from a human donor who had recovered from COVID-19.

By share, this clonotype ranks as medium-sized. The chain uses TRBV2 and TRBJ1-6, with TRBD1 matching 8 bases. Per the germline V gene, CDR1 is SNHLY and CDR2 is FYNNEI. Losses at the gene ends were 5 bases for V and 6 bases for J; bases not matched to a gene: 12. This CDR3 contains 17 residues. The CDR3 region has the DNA TGTGCCAGCAGTAGGACTTTACAGGGGGAGGGTAATTCACCCCTCCACTTT. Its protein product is CASSRTLQGEGNSPLHF.

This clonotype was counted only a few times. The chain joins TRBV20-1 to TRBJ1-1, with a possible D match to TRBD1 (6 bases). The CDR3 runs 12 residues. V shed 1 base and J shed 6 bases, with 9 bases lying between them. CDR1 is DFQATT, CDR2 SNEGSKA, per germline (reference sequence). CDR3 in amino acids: CSARARGSEAFF. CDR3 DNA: TGCAGTGCTAGAGCCAGGGGATCTGAAGCTTTCTTT.